Following are 18 T cell receptor beta chains from one sample sequenced in a study of blood T cell repertoires in COVID-19 (dated by TCRdb to the early 2020s). The library came from the immunoSEQ multiplex PCR assay. The source is immuneACCESS, and TCRdb retained only in-frame sequences with V and J called. Part of the clones is not carried over; for the studies checked, unresolved V genes explain less than half of this, and the remainder is unexplained. This sample is represented by over 85,000 clones; approximately 79% of them were singletons. The top ten clones comprise 16% of the sample. The source material was peripheral blood. The receptors come from a woman of 80 years or more with active or convalescent COVID-19.

The chain recombines TRBV7-8 with TRBJ2-7, with 7 bases that match TRBD1. This CDR3 spans 15 amino acids. With 2 bases clipped from V and 4 bases from J, the junction kept 8 bases outside the gene matches. Germline values: CDR1 SGHVS, CDR2 FQNEAQ. The CDR3 DNA reads as TGTGCCAGCAGCTTAAGTTTCGGGACAGTGTACGAGCAGTACTTC. Amino acid sequence: CASSLSFGTVYEQYF.

The chain uses TRBV5-6 and TRBJ1-5; D unclear. Germline V gene sequence: CDR1 SGHDT, CDR2 YYEEEE. The CDR3 extends over 13 amino acids. V shed 0 bases and J shed 4 bases, with 5 bases lying between them. In DNA, the CDR3 is TGTGCCAGCAGCTTGGACAGAAATCAGCCCCAGCATTTT. Translation gives CASSLDRNQPQHF.

The rearrangement joins TRBV28 to TRBJ2-3; 9 bases are a match to TRBD1. Germline values: CDR1 MDHEN, CDR2 SYDVKM. The CDR3 covers 15 residues. V was pared by 8 bases and J by 2 bases, with 8 bases of the junction left unmatched. As DNA, the CDR3 is TGTGCCAGCCCGAAGGGGGACAGGGCCACAGATACGCAGTATTTT. Amino acid sequence: CASPKGDRATDTQYF.

The CDR3 region is CREWARRGATDTQYF. The CDR3 DNA reads TGTCGAGAGTGGGCCAGAAGGGGCGCGACAGATACGCAGTATTTT. This chain links TRBV3-1 (or the pseudogene TRBV3-2) with TRBJ2-3; possible D gene TRBD1, 5 bases. Per germline, CDR1 LGHDT and CDR2 YNNKEL (reference sequence). The CDR3 consists of 15 residues.

The chain combines TRBV2 with TRBJ1-5; TRBD1 might be the D (5 bases). With 6 bases removed from V and 1 base from J, the gap between germline ends came to 7 bases. Germline V gene sequence: CDR1 SNHLY, CDR2 FYNNEI. This CDR3 is built from 13 residues. The DNA for the CDR3 is TGTGCCAGCAGACAGGAAAGCAATCAGCCCCAGCATTTT. It yields the protein CASRQESNQPQHF.

The V and J genes are TRBV6-5 and TRBJ1-2; no definite D call. V was shortened by 2 bases and J by 8 bases, with 15 bases between the two germline ends. Per the germline V gene, CDR1 is MNHEY and CDR2 is SVGAGI. This CDR3 region has 14 residues. The CDR3 region has the DNA TGTGCCAGCAGTTACCAAGCCGGGAGCGGGGGCTACACCTTC. It specifies CASSYQAGSGGYTF.

The chain recombines TRBV11-3 with TRBJ1-1, with unresolved D. Germline V gene sequence: CDR1 SGHNT, CDR2 YENEEA. CDR3 size: 12 residues. V shed 5 bases and J shed 1 base, with 5 bases lying between them. CDR3 sequence (DNA): TGTGCCAGCAGCCCGTCGAACACTGAAGCTTTCTTT. Translating it yields CASSPSNTEAFF.

J is TRBJ2-1 and V is TRBV5-1; no clear D. The CDR3 extends over 13 amino acids. CDR1 is SGHRS and CDR2 is YFSETQ in the germline V gene. Trimming stripped 0 bases from V and 3 bases from J, with 4 bases between. CDR3 in DNA: TGCGCCAGCAGCTTGGAACTCTACAATGAGCAGTTCTTC. This gives the protein CASSLELYNEQFF.

This sequence joins TRBV4-3 and TRBJ2-2, with 10 bases aligning to TRBD2. J lost 6 bases, V lost 2 bases, and 3 bases had no gene match. Germline V gene sequence: CDR1 LGHNA, CDR2 YSLEER. This CDR3 spans 15 amino acids. The CDR3 is CASSQLAGAPGELFF. The CDR3, as DNA: TGCGCCAGCAGCCAACTAGCGGGAGCTCCCGGGGAGCTGTTTTTT.

This clone was detected once. The chain employs TRBV11-3 and TRBJ2-1; 12 bases fit TRBD1. J gave up 8 bases and V 5 bases, and 13 bases lay outside the gene matches. The CDR3 covers 17 residues. The germline V gene encodes CDR1 SGHNT and CDR2 YENEEA. The CDR3 sequence is CASSQRAGTGGSDEQFF. CDR3 bases: TGTGCCAGCAGCCAAAGAGCAGGGACAGGGGGCTCGGATGAGCAGTTCTTC.

The chain joins TRBV27 to TRBJ1-5; no clear D gene. Trimming took 2 bases from V and 7 from J, leaving 9 bases between them. The germline CDR1 and CDR2 sequences are MNHEY and SMNVEV (reference sequence). The CDR3 totals 13 residues. As DNA, the CDR3 is TGTGCCAGCAGTTTAGGCGGAATGCAGCCCCAGCATTTT. Amino acids: CASSLGGMQPQHF.

The genes are TRBV6-4 and TRBJ2-1; TRBD2 aligns across 11 bases. Germline-derived CDR1 and CDR2 are MRHNA and SNTAGT. This CDR3 comprises 15 residues. With 6 bases clipped from V and 3 bases from J, the junction kept 4 bases outside the gene matches. CDR3 sequence: CASSVLAGGYNEQFF. The CDR3 region has the DNA TGTGCCAGCAGCGTTCTAGCGGGAGGCTACAATGAGCAGTTCTTC.

This clone was seen only a few times. The chain combines TRBV9 with TRBJ2-2; 7 bases match TRBD2. CDR3 length: 15 amino acids. Germline loops: CDR1 SGDLS, CDR2 YYNGEE. V shed 3 bases, J shed 2 bases, and the junction held 4 bases outside the gene matches. The CDR3 nucleotides read TGTGCCAGCAGCGCGACTAGCTATAACACCGGGGAGCTGTTTTTT. Amino acids: CASSATSYNTGELFF.

The chain uses TRBV10-3 and TRBJ1-1, with TRBD1 matching over 8 bases. Germline values: CDR1 ENHRY, CDR2 SYGVKD. Unmatched junction bases numbered 8, after V lost 4 bases and J lost 4 bases. The CDR3 has 15 amino acids. The CDR3 protein is CAISVEQGGITEAFF. CDR3 DNA sequence: TGTGCCATCAGTGTAGAACAGGGGGGGATCACTGAAGCTTTCTTT.

This clone turned up a few times. Additional DNA sequences in this sample encode the identical CDR3. V gene TRBV29-1 combines with J gene TRBJ2-5, with 8 bases matching TRBD1. The CDR3 is made up of 13 amino acids. The V gene's germline CDR1 is SQVTM and CDR2 ANQGSEA. Trimming took 3 bases from V and 5 from J; bases not matched to a gene: 5. CDR3 region: CSVDNRGRETQYF. CDR3 DNA: TGCAGCGTTGATAACAGGGGGAGGGAGACCCAGTACTTC.

This clone was seen a few times. J is TRBJ2-5 and V is TRBV2; TRBD2 might be the D (6 bases). The CDR3 extends over 12 amino acids. Trimming took off 6 bases at V and 4 bases at J, with 9 bases between the two ends. In germline, CDR1 is SNHLY, CDR2 FYNNEI. The CDR3 coding sequence is TGTGCCAGCAGGGCTAGCGCAGAGACCCAGTACTTC. This codes for CASRASAETQYF.

V gene TRBV5-4 combines with J gene TRBJ2-1, with TRBD2 matching over 8 bases. Per the germline V gene, CDR1 is SGHNT and CDR2 is YYREEE (reference sequence). The CDR3 has 13 residues. V dropped 3 bases and J dropped 8; count of bases not matched to a gene: 4. The CDR3 loop reads CASSWTSSHEQFF. The DNA of the CDR3 is TGTGCCAGCAGCTGGACTAGCTCGCATGAGCAGTTCTTC.

The genes are TRBV11-2 and TRBJ2-7; possibly TRBD2 for D (5 bases). Germline V gene sequence: CDR1 SGHAT, CDR2 FQNNGV. V was trimmed by 2 bases and J by 3 bases, leaving 11 bases between them. This CDR3 contains 14 residues. CDR3 nucleotide sequence: TGTGCCAGCAGCTTATCGGGAACCCTCTACGAGCAGTACTTC. Its protein product is CASSLSGTLYEQYF.